These 2 T cell receptor beta chains originate from one sample sequenced in a study of cytomegalovirus exposure and HLA in healthy donors. PCR was performed using 60 Vbeta and 13 Jbeta primers. Sequencing used immunoSEQ multiplex PCR; TCRdb keeps in-frame clones, though not all of them. The table includes 150,000 to 200,000 clones, around 81% detected once. The sample comprised PBMCs. Receptors were obtained from a young man in good health and CMV-seronegative.

The J gene is TRBJ1-4, the V gene TRBV28; TRBD1 might be the D (6 bases). The CDR3 has 15 amino acids. Trimming removed 1 base at V and 4 bases at J, with 10 bases between. Germline V lookup: CDR1 MDHEN, CDR2 SYDVKM. CDR3 amino acids: CASSLSGAFNEKLFF. CDR3 coding DNA: TGTGCCAGCAGTTTATCAGGGGCCTTTAATGAAAAACTGTTTTTT.

This clone has just a few counts. The rearrangement uses TRBV9 and TRBJ2-5, with 14 bases lining up with TRBD2. Germline assignment: CDR1 SGDLS and CDR2 YYNGEE. V shed 0 bases and J 5 bases; nucleotides not matched to a gene: 0. The CDR3 has 15 residues. This CDR3 reads CASSVGTSGGETQYF. The CDR3 DNA is TGTGCCAGCAGCGTAGGGACTAGCGGGGGGGAGACCCAGTACTTC.